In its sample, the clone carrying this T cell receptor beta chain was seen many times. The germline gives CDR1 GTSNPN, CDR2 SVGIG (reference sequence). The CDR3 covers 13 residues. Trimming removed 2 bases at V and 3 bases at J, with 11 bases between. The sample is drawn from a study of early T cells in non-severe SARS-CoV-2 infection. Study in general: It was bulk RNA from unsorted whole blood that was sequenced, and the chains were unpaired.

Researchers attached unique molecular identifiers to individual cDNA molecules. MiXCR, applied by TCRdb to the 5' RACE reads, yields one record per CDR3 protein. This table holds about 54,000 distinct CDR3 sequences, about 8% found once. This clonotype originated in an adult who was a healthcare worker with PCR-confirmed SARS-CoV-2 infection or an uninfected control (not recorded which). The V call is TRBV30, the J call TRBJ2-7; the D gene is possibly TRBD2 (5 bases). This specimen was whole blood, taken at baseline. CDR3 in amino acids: CAWSWDEGYEQYF. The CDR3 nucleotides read TGTGCCTGGAGTTGGGATGAGGGCTACGAGCAGTACTTC.